These 20 T cell receptor beta chains were all obtained from the same sample, sequenced in a study of cytomegalovirus exposure and HLA in healthy donors (dated 2017 in TCRdb). Receptors were amplified or captured by the immunoSEQ multiplex PCR assay. TCRdb holds this immuneACCESS table with in-frame rearrangements only. Some clones are missing; in checked studies, unresolved V genes explain under half, and the rest has no known cause. Within this sample are around 150,000 clones, with about 96% of them counted one time only. The ten largest make up approximately 0.82% of the sample. Sequencing was done on a sample of PBMCs. The source is a woman under 30 in good health and CMV-seronegative.

This clone has a single count. This chain joins TRBV6-6 and TRBJ2-1; the D gene is possibly TRBD1 (5 bases). The V end was cut by 2 bases, the J end by 7 bases, with 6 bases between. Germline-derived CDR1 and CDR2 are MNHNY and SVGAGI (reference sequence). The CDR3 spans 12 residues. The CDR3 DNA sequence: TGTGCCAGCAGTTACGCAGGGAATGAGCAGTTCTTC. Translated, it gives CASSYAGNEQFF.

About this clone: The junction and the germline gene differ at one end; a read error may be behind it. V gene TRBV6-5 combines with J gene TRBJ2-1; D may be TRBD2 (7 bases). The CDR3 loop spans 14 amino acids. Germline CDR1 MNHEY, CDR2 SVGAGI. The DNA of the CDR3 is TGTGCCAGCAGTTACTCAATAAGCCCGGGGGGCGAGGTCTTC. Translated: CASSYSISPGGEVF.

V and J are TRBV10-3 and TRBJ2-7; TRBD2 matches at 8 bases. This CDR3 contains 17 residues. V lost 7 bases and J lost 0; bases outside the gene matches: 14. From germline, CDR1 is ENHRY and CDR2 SYGVKD. For the CDR3, the DNA is TGTGCCATCACGAGGGGTTCGGGGGGGCTCAGCTCCTACGAGCAGTACTTC. It specifies CAITRGSGGLSSYEQYF.

The chain links TRBV5-1 to TRBJ2-1; a possible D gene is TRBD1 (7 bases). With 1 base removed from V and 3 bases from J, the gap between germline ends came to 20 bases. The CDR3 length is 18 residues. CDR1 and CDR2 (germline): SGHRS, YFSETQ. The CDR3 spells CASSLTLRQGGIYNEQFF. CDR3 DNA: TGCGCCAGCAGCTTGACCCTGCGGCAGGGGGGTATCTACAATGAGCAGTTCTTC.

This clone was counted between two and nine times. The chain has TRBV9 and TRBJ2-6, with 9 bases aligning to TRBD1. V was clipped by 3 bases and J by 3 bases; unmatched bases: 7. CDR1 SGDLS and CDR2 YYNGEE come from the germline V gene. The CDR3 length is 17 residues. The CDR3 loop reads CASSATGGASGANVLTF. The CDR3 DNA reads TGTGCCAGCAGCGCAACAGGGGGCGCGAGTGGGGCCAACGTCCTGACTTTC.

The CDR3 sequence: CASSKGGGDNQPQHF. The DNA of the CDR3 is TGTGCCAGTAGTAAGGGGGGAGGGGACAATCAGCCCCAGCATTTT. V gene TRBV19 combines with J gene TRBJ1-5, with a tentative D call TRBD1 (6 bases). V was clipped by 4 bases and J by 3 bases, with 13 bases between them. CDR3 length equals 15 residues. The V gene's germline CDR1 is LNHDA and CDR2 SQIVND (reference sequence).

V usage is TRBV27 and J usage is TRBJ2-7; 11 positions match TRBD2. The CDR3 consists of 17 residues. After removal of 5 bases from V and 2 bases from J, the junction contained 11 bases not matched to a gene. The germline V gene encodes CDR1 MNHEY and CDR2 SMNVEV (reference sequence). The CDR3 loop reads CASSTPTSGGRTYEQYF. In DNA form, the CDR3 reads TGTGCCAGCAGTACGCCAACTAGCGGGGGCCGGACCTACGAGCAGTACTTC.

This clone was recorded a few times. This chain joins TRBV6-5 and TRBJ1-4, with D maybe TRBD1 (6 bases). CDR3 length: 13 amino acids. Trimming removed 10 bases at V and 7 bases at J, with 16 bases between. Germline V CDR1 and CDR2: MNHEY, SVGAGI. The CDR3: CATGNRVTEKLFF. DNA of the CDR3: TGTGCCACCGGAAACAGGGTGACTGAAAAACTGTTTTTT.

In the case of this clone: The germline gene is not matched at one end of the junction; a read error may be the cause. The genes are TRBV15 and TRBJ2-3; D unclear. CDR1 is LNHNV and CDR2 is YYDKDF in the germline V gene (reference sequence). The CDR3 covers 13 residues. CDR3: CATSRDPTDMQYF. The CDR3 DNA reads as TGTGCCACCAGCAGAGACCCCACAGATATGCAGTATTTT.

This chain connects TRBV27 to TRBJ1-4, with TRBD1 identical over 8 bases. The CDR3 spans 16 residues. The V segment lost 5 bases and the J segment 3 bases; nucleotides outside the gene matches: 8. Germline CDR1 and CDR2: MNHEY and SMNVEV (reference sequence). The chain's CDR3 is CASSPRLTGANEKLFF. In nucleotides, the CDR3 is TGTGCCAGCAGTCCGCGACTGACAGGGGCTAATGAAAAACTGTTTTTT.

The CDR3 DNA follows: TGTGCCAGCAGCGTAGACCAGCGGGTCCTCACCGGGGAGCTGTTTTTT. Translating gives CASSVDQRVLTGELFF. This chain uses TRBV9 with TRBJ2-2; D is perhaps TRBD2 (6 bases). Per germline, CDR1 SGDLS and CDR2 YYNGEE. This CDR3 has 16 residues. Trimming removed 0 bases at V and 4 bases at J, with 13 bases between.

The V call is TRBV19, the J call TRBJ1-1, with TRBD1 as a possible D gene (6 bases). The CDR3 contains 14 residues. The V end was cut by 3 bases, the J end by 0 bases, with 8 bases between. Germline CDR1 is LNHDA and CDR2 is SQIVND (reference sequence). CDR3 amino acids: CASSMGAMNTEAFF. In DNA, the CDR3 is TGTGCCAGTAGTATGGGGGCTATGAACACTGAAGCTTTCTTT.

This sequence joins TRBV7-2 and TRBJ2-7, with TRBD1 matching over 7 bases. The germline CDR1 and CDR2 sequences are SGHTA and FQGNSA. The CDR3 length is 14 residues. V gave up 1 base and J gave up 2 bases; unmatched junction bases: 2. CDR3 nucleotide sequence: TGTGCCAGCAGCTTAGGGACAGGCCCCTACGAGCAGTACTTC. This gives the protein CASSLGTGPYEQYF.

This chain uses TRBV27 with TRBJ1-4, with TRBD1 as a possible D gene (5 bases). CDR1 and CDR2 (germline): MNHEY, SMNVEV (reference sequence). The CDR3 totals 15 residues. Trimming left V 2 bases short and J 1 base short, with 8 bases between. CDR3 sequence (DNA): TGTGCCAGCAGTTTAAAGGGGCTAACTAATGAAAAACTGTTTTTT. Translation: CASSLKGLTNEKLFF.

DNA of the CDR3: TGTGCCAGCATTCCGGGACAGCCGAACACTGAAGCTTTCTTT. Its protein is CASIPGQPNTEAFF. V usage is TRBV2 and J usage is TRBJ1-1, with 7 bases aligning to TRBD1. Per germline, CDR1 SNHLY and CDR2 FYNNEI. CDR3 size: 14 residues. The V gene end was trimmed by 7 bases and the J gene end by 1 base; junction bases not matched to a gene: 6. The entire variable domain, with the rest obtained from reference TRBV2 and TRBJ1-1, is as follows: EPEVTQTPSHQVTQMGQEVILRCVPISNHLYFYWYRQILGQKVEFLVSFYNNEISEKSEIFDDQFSVERPDGSNFTLKIRSTKLEDSAMYFCASIPGQPNTEAFFGQGTRLTVV.

This chain links TRBV11-2 with TRBJ1-1; the D is unclear. Germline V CDR1 and CDR2: SGHAT, FQNNGV. Trimming removed 1 base at V and 2 bases at J, with 11 bases between. The CDR3 extends over 15 amino acids. This chain's CDR3 is CASSLAAGPNTEAFF. The DNA of the CDR3 is TGTGCCAGCAGCTTAGCGGCAGGTCCTAACACTGAAGCTTTCTTT.

CDR3 region: CASTGQGDQPQHF. CDR3 in DNA: TGTGCCAGCACGGGACAGGGGGACCAGCCCCAGCATTTT. V is TRBV6-1 and J is TRBJ1-5, with 11 nucleotides matching TRBD1. CDR1 MNHNS and CDR2 SASEGT come from the germline V gene. J lost 7 bases, V lost 7 bases, and 3 bases had no gene match. This CDR3 has 13 amino acids.

The chain links TRBV6-4 to TRBJ1-4; 7 bases match TRBD1. Germline trimming cut 6 bases from V and 5 bases from J; bases unmatched to any gene: 15. The germline CDR1 and CDR2 sequences are MRHNA and SNTAGT. The CDR3 is made up of 17 amino acids. The CDR3 here is CASRPMTGPYPNEKLFF. The CDR3 DNA reads TGTGCCAGCAGACCAATGACAGGGCCCTACCCAAATGAAAAACTGTTTTTT.

This chain uses TRBV4-3 with TRBJ2-6; D gene ambiguous. Germline lookup yields CDR1 LGHNA and CDR2 YSLEER. With 0 bases removed from V and 4 bases from J, the gap between germline ends came to 10 bases. The CDR3 length is 16 residues. For the CDR3, the DNA is TGCGCCAGCAGCCAAGATCACGGGTACGGGGCCAACGTCCTGACTTTC. The encoded protein is CASSQDHGYGANVLTF.

The rearrangement joins TRBV6-1 to TRBJ2-7; D not resolved. This CDR3 region has 12 residues. The germline V gene has CDR1 MNHNS and CDR2 SASEGT. V shed 7 bases and J shed 4 bases, with 11 bases lying between them. The CDR3 nucleotides read TGTGCCAGCACCGTGAGCCAATACGAGCAGTACTTC. Amino acid sequence: CASTVSQYEQYF.